This TCR beta chain was recovered during a study of PD-L1 blockade in urothelial cancer. At the level of the study: Male sex and bladder-origin urothelial cancer were recorded for twenty-five of 29 patients.

This CDR3 is built from 13 residues. CDR1 and CDR2 from the germline V gene are SGHRS and YFSETQ. Trimming cost V 4 bases and J 0 bases, with 8 bases left between them. Method: immunoSEQ multiplex PCR; TCRdb's copy keeps in-frame clones and lacks some. The table shows over 25,000 clones, with 79% occurring only once. Time point meaning: peripheral blood 6 weeks after treatment start. The material was PBMCs, obtained around atezolizumab (anti-PD-L1) treatment. The genes are TRBV5-1 and TRBJ2-7, with D possibly TRBD1 on 6 matching bases. This receptor was obtained from a man between 65 and 79 years old with urothelial cancer. The CDR3 loop is CASSTDSSYEQYF. The CDR3 DNA is TGCGCCAGCAGCACGGACAGCTCCTACGAGCAGTACTTC.